A selection of T cell receptor beta chains follows, all from one sample in a study of early stage breast cancer tumors. Clones were read by immunoSEQ multiplex PCR, and TCRdb kept only the in-frame ones, dropping some. The repertoire has some 75,000 clones, approximately 79% of them found once; the top ten carry around 3.4%. The sequencing input was blood. The receptors derive from a person between 55 and 70 years old with breast cancer. CDR3s include the opening cysteine and the closing phenylalanine or tryptophan. The D gene is left open where the match is weak. Rows give clone size only sometimes, using once, few, many, or a class for an expanded clone.

CDR3aa	CDR3nt	abundance	d_gene	v_gene	j_gene
CASSPTGPYEQYF	TGTGCCAGCAGCCCGACAGGGCCCTACGAGCAGTACTTC	NA	TRBD1	TRBV7-2	TRBJ2-7
CAWSDSYEQYF	TGTGCCTGGAGCGACTCCTACGAGCAGTACTTC	NA	NA	TRBV30	TRBJ2-7
CASSPPSGRITDTQYF	TGTGCCAGCAGCCCCCCTAGCGGGAGAATCACAGATACGCAGTATTTT	NA	TRBD2	TRBV7-2	TRBJ2-3
CASSNRPADTQYF	TGTGCCAGCAGTAATCGCCCCGCAGATACGCAGTATTTT	NA	NA	TRBV6-5	TRBJ2-3
CASSPPGRGNTEAFF	TGCGCCAGCAGCCCCCCGGGACGGGGGAACACTGAAGCTTTCTTT	NA	NA	TRBV4-1	TRBJ1-1
CASSRRAGELFF	TGTGCCAGCAGCCGAAGAGCCGGGGAGCTGTTTTTT	NA	NA	TRBV9	TRBJ2-2
CASAPLGGTQYF	TGTGCCAGCGCCCCGCTGGGGGGTACGCAGTATTTT	once	NA	TRBV7-3	TRBJ2-3
CASSREVHTEAFF	TGCGCCAGCAGCCGAGAGGTCCACACTGAAGCTTTCTTT	NA	NA	TRBV4-1	TRBJ1-1
CASSAGEGVGQETQYF	TGTGCCAGCAGCGCGGGGGAGGGGGTCGGGCAAGAGACCCAGTACTTC	NA	NA	TRBV9	TRBJ2-5
CSASDSIEQYF	TGCAGTGCTAGCGACTCTATCGAGCAGTACTTC	NA	NA	TRBV20-1	TRBJ2-7
CASSLDGGEQFF	TGTGCCAGCAGCTTGGACGGTGGCGAGCAGTTCTTC	NA	NA	TRBV7-3	TRBJ2-1
CASSPTVSYQETQYF	TGTGCCAGCAGCCCCACGGTGAGCTACCAAGAGACCCAGTACTTC	NA	NA	TRBV11-2	TRBJ2-5
CASSEMGAGTGELFF	TGTGCCAGCAGTGAAATGGGGGCAGGCACCGGGGAGCTGTTTTTT	NA	NA	TRBV2	TRBJ2-2
CASSIRRGGMETQYF	TGTGCCAGTAGTATAAGGCGGGGGGGCATGGAGACCCAGTACTTC	NA	TRBD2	TRBV19	TRBJ2-5
CASSITFSGANVLTF	TGTGCCAGTAGTATTACGTTCTCTGGGGCCAACGTCCTGACTTTC	NA	NA	TRBV19	TRBJ2-6
CASSADRGPYEQYF	TGCGCCAGCAGCGCGGACAGGGGGCCCTACGAGCAGTACTTC	NA	TRBD1	TRBV5-1	TRBJ2-7
CASSHNRDFGYTF	TGTGCCAGCAGCCACAACAGGGATTTTGGCTACACCTTC	NA	NA	TRBV28	TRBJ1-2
CASSPQETEQFF	TGTGCCAGCAGCCCACAAGAGACCGAGCAGTTCTTC	NA	NA	TRBV7-9	TRBJ2-1
CASSLLLAGGVGELFF	TGTGCCAGCAGCTTGTTACTAGCGGGGGGTGTCGGGGAGCTGTTTTTT	once	TRBD2	TRBV5-6	TRBJ2-2
CASSYGGTDTYEQYF	TGTGCCAGCAGTTACGGAGGGACAGATACCTACGAGCAGTACTTC	NA	NA	TRBV6-6	TRBJ2-7